This T cell receptor (beta chain) originates from a study of blood T cells in healthy people across ages (dated by TCRdb to the mid-2010s). As for the study more broadly: In model experiments, roughly one uniquely barcoded TCR beta cDNA molecule per two T cells was captured by template switching. The study measured age-related changes in TCR beta repertoire diversity using deep sequencing normalized with unique cDNA molecular identifiers. The donors were split into four age groups: young (average about 15 years), middle-aged (about 40), aged (about 56) and long-lived (approximately 89). The study analyzed two additional independent replicas of 1 million unique cDNA reads from the same blood draw for two donors, one aged 18 to 29 and one aged 80 or older. To avoid experimental bias, donors of different ages were distributed randomly across sequencing lanes.

With regard to this clonotype: This clone's antigen is unknown. No much larger clone is present one base from it, and per-base qualities are unavailable.

Systemically healthy Caucasian individuals from Russia, 35 to 50 in total and aged 6 to 90 years, were included as donors. Each donor gave roughly 11 milliliters of peripheral blood, drawn into EDTA-treated Vacutainer tubes. Ficoll-Paque density-gradient centrifugation was used to isolate PBMCs, with at least 6.5 million obtained per sample. Total RNA, at least 6 micrograms per sample, was extracted from PBMCs with Trizol reagent. For every donor, flow cytometry on a PBMC aliquot measured the percentage of naive CD45RAhigh/CD27high T cells. The library was prepared using 5' RACE. Data came from an Illumina HiSeq 2500. The second PCR ran for roughly 7 to 12 cycles and used a J-beta primer mix along with a sample-barcoded 5' primer. A unique molecular identifier was introduced onto each TCR beta cDNA molecule by a template-switch 5' adaptor carrying 12 random nucleotides. At least 2.5 million CDR3-containing paired-end reads were obtained from each sample. First-strand cDNA was synthesized from all RNA with the Mint cDNA synthesis kit, primed by a TRBC-specific oligonucleotide. Following uracil-DNA glycosylase treatment, a first 18-cycle PCR with universal primers M1SS and BC2_uni_R was performed on all cDNA. As for the authors' bioinformatics: Normalization of each sample was performed by random selection of 1 million high-quality reads, each carrying a distinct molecular identifier. Reads with shared molecular identifiers were discarded instead of being binned into consensus sequences. CDR3 identification, clonotype clustering and error correction used MiTCR with a Q25 quality threshold and the strictest error-elimination algorithm. A nonparametric unseen species model using Euler transformation provided a lower-bound estimate of total TCR beta diversity. The public reads were quality trimmed at Q25 with fastp and then assembled into clones with MiXCR by TCRdb, keeping productive beta chains. Under each unique CDR3 protein, matching rows form one entry showing the most common genes and DNA. V and J calls and clone size were set by TCRdb, not the authors. Counted in this sample were approximately 900,000 distinct CDR3 sequences; roughly 43% of them appeared once. Jointly, the top ten make up roughly 13% of the sample.

General findings and caveats noted by the study authors: Compared with the aged group, the long-lived group had more naive CD4+ T cells, fewer expanded clones and increased TCR diversity, a pattern suggesting age selection. Observed TCR beta diversity per million T cells fell roughly linearly with age, and a significant reduction was already apparent by age about 43. Estimates of total diversity based on one million sequenced T cells were regarded as lower bounds and as underestimates. Observed TCR beta diversity correlated strongly with the percentage of naive T cells measured by flow cytometry. Conclusive comparison of naive and antigen-experienced compartments was prevented by the profiling of bulk unsorted PBMCs. The CMV infection status of donors was not known, potentially confounding age-related changes in expanded clonotypes.

This TCR came from a man aged 25-45 years in good health. Sequences were obtained from blood.

The CDR3: CASSSPAGGIETQYF. The sequence in DNA is TGCGCCAGCAGCTCACCGGCAGGGGGCATAGAGACCCAGTACTTC. The chain employs TRBV4-1 and TRBJ2-5; 8 junctional bases match TRBD1. Counted from cysteine to phenylalanine, this CDR3 has 15 amino acids. CDR3 DNA only is kept here, 45 bases in frame from base 1. CDR1 and CDR2 are drawn from the germline V gene: MGHRA, YSYEKL. V is cut back by 5 bases and J by 4 bases, with 9 bases in the junction unmatched.